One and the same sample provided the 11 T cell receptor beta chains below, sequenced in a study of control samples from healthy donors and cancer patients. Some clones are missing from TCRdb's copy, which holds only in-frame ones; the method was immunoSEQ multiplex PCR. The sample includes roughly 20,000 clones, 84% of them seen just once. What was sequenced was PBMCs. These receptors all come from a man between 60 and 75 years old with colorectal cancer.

For the CDR3, the DNA is TGTGCCAGCAGCGCGCAGGGGGCGCGGGATAATGAAAAACTGTTTTTT. This codes for CASSAQGARDNEKLFF. J is TRBJ1-4 and V is TRBV7-9; 8 bases match TRBD1. V trimming: 5 bases; J trimming: 4 bases; junction bases outside the gene matches: 9. The length of the CDR3 is 16 residues. The germline gives CDR1 SEHNR, CDR2 FQNEAQ (reference sequence).

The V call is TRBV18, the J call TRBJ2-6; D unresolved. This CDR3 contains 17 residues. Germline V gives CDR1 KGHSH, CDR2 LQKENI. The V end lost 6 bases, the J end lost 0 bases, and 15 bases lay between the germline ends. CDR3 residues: CASSLIPRASGANVLTF. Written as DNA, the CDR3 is TGTGCCAGCTCTCTTATTCCCCGGGCCTCTGGGGCCAACGTCCTGACTTTC.

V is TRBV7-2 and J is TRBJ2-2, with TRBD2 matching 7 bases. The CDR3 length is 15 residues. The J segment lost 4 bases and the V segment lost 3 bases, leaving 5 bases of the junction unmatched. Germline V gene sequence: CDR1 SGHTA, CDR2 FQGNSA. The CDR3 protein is CASSLKRGSTGELFF. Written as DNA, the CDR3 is TGTGCCAGCAGCTTGAAGCGGGGTTCCACCGGGGAGCTGTTTTTT.

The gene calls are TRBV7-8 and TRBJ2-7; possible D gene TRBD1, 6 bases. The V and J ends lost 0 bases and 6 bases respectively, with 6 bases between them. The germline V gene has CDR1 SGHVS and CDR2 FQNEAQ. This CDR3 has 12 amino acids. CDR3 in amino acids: CASSLAGGEQYV. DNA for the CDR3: TGTGCCAGCAGCTTAGCAGGGGGCGAGCAGTACGTC.

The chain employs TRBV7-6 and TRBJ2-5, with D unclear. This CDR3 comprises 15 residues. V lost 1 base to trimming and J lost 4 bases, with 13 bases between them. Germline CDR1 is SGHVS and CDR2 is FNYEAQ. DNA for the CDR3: TGTGCCAGCAGCTTAGTGCCAGGCGTGGGAGAGACCCAGTACTTC. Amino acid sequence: CASSLVPGVGETQYF.

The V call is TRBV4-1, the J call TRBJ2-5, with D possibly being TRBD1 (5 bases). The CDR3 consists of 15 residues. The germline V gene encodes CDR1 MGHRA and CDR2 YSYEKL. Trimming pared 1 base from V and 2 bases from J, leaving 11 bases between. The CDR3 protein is CASSQGQRVQETQYF. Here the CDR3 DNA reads TGCGCCAGCAGCCAAGGACAGCGAGTTCAAGAGACCCAGTACTTC.

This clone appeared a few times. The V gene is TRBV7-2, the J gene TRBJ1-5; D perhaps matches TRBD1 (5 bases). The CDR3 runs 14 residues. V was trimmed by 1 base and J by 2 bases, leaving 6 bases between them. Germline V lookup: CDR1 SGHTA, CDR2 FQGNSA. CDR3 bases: TGTGCCAGCAGCTTAGGGGGGGGCAATCAGCCCCAGCATTTT. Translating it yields CASSLGGGNQPQHF.

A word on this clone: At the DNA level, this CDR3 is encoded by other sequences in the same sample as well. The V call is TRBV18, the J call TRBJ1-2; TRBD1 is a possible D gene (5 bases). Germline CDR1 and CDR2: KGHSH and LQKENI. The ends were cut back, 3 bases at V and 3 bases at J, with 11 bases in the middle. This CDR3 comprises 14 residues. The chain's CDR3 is CASSPTGDDYGYTF. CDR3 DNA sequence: TGTGCCAGCTCACCCACAGGAGACGACTATGGCTACACCTTC. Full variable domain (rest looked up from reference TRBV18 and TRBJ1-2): NAGVMQNPRHLVRRRGQEARLRCSPMKGHSHVYWYRQLPEEGLKFMVYLQKENIIDESGMPKERFSAEFPKEGPSILRIQQVVRGDSAAYFCASSPTGDDYGYTFGSGTRLTVV.

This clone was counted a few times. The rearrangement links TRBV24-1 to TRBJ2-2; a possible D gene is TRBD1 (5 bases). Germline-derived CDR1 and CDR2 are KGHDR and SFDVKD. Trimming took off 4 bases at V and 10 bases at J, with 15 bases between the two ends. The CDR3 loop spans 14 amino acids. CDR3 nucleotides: TGTGCCACCAGTGACCCGACAGCTCCGGTGGAGCTGTTTTTT. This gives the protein CATSDPTAPVELFF.

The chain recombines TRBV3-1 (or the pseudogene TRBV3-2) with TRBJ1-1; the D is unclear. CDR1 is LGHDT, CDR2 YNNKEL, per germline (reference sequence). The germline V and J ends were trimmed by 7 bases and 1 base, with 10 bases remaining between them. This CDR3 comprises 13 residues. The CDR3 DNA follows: TGTGCCAGCACCTCTTTCGGGAACACTGAAGCTTTCTTT. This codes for CASTSFGNTEAFF.

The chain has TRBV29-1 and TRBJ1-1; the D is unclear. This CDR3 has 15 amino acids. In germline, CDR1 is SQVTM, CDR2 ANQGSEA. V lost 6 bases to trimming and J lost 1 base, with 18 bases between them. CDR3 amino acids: CSVSRPGRRNTEAFF. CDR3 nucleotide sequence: TGCAGCGTCAGCCGACCGGGCAGGAGGAACACTGAAGCTTTCTTT.